The clone carrying this TCR beta chain appeared a single time. Its antigen is currently unknown. This entry is derived from a study of shared clonotypes between healthy human individuals. The overall study: Per-donor plates numbered three CD4 naive, three CD4 memory, two CD8 naive and one CD8 memory.

Nashville, Tennessee was home to all donors, who were Caucasian adults. General study findings and limits: Sorted-subset sequencing, rarefaction showed, was incomplete despite large depth. Owing to a small donor count, the genetic and exposure-history diversity represented was limited.

Here immunoSEQ multiplex PCR was the method, and the copy in TCRdb shows in-frame clones only, minus some. In the table there are some 1.5 million clones, roughly 96% of which are singletons. Specimen: naive CD4+ T cells sorted from blood. The subset is: CD45RA+ positively selected. The source is a man in his thirties or forties in good health.

Here the CDR3 DNA reads TGTGCCTGGAGTGTAGGCTGGGCGGGTAGCGGGAATCAAGAGACCCAGTACTTC. Translation: CAWSVGWAGSGNQETQYF. This chain links TRBV30 with TRBJ2-5; TRBD2 matches 8 bases. CDR3 length: 18 residues. CDR1 and CDR2 (germline): GTSNPN, SVGIG (reference sequence). The ends lost 0 bases at V and 2 bases at J; junction bases unmatched: 14.